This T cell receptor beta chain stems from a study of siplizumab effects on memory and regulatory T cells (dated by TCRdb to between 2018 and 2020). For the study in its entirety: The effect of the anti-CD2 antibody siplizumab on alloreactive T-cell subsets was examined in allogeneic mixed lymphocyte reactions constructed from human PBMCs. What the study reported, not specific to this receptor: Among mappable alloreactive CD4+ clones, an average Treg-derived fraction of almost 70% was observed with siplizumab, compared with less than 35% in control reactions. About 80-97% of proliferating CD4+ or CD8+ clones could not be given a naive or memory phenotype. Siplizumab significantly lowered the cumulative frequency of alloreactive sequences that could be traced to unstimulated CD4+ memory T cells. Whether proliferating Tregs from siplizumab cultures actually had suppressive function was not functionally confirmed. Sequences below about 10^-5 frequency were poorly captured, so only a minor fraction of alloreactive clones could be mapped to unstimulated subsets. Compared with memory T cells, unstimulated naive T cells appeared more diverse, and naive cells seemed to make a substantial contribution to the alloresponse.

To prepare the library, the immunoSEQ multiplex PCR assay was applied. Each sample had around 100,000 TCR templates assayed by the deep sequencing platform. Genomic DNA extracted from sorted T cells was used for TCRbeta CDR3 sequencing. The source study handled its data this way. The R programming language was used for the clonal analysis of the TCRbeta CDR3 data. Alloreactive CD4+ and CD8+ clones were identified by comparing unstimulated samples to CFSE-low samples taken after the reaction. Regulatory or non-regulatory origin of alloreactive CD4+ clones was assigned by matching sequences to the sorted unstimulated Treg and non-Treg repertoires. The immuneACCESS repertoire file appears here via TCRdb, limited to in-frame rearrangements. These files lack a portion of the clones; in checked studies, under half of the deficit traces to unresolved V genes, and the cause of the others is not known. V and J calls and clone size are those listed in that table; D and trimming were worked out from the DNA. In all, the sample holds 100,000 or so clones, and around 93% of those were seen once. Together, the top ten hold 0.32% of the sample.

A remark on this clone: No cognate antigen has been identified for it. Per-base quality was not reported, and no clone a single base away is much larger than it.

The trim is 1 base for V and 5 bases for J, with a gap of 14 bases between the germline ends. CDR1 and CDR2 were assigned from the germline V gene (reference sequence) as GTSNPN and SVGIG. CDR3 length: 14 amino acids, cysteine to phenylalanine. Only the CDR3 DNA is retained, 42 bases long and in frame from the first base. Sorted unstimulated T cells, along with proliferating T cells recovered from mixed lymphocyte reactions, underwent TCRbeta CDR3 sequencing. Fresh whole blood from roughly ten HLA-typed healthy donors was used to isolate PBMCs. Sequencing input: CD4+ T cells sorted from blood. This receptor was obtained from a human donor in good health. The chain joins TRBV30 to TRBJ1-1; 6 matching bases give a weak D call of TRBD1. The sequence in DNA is TGTGCCTGGAGTGCGTGGGGGGCTAGGACTGAAGCTTTCTTT. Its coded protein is CAWSAWGARTEAFF.